These 29 T cell receptor beta chains share one sample of origin, sequenced in a study of blood T cell repertoires in COVID-19. The method was immunoSEQ multiplex PCR; TCRdb's version includes in-frame clones alone and lacks a portion of them. This table has roughly 140,000 clones, approximately 86% appearing once. Sequences were obtained from PBMCs or T cells enriched from blood (not recorded which). Receptors originate from a middle-aged woman who had recovered from COVID-19.

V usage is TRBV5-1 and J usage is TRBJ2-5; D ambiguous. Germline lookup yields CDR1 SGHRS and CDR2 YFSETQ. The CDR3 totals 15 residues. V lost 0 bases to trimming and J lost 5 bases, with 14 bases between them. This CDR3 reads CASSLDPSPRETQYF. CDR3 bases: TGCGCCAGCAGCTTGGATCCCTCCCCGCGGGAGACCCAGTACTTC.

This chain uses TRBV2 with TRBJ1-6; possible D gene TRBD1, 6 bases. V was shortened by 7 bases and J by 0 bases, with 10 bases between the two germline ends. The germline V gene has CDR1 SNHLY and CDR2 FYNNEI. The CDR3 has 15 residues. CDR3 in DNA: TGTGCCAGCACGCGGACAGTCTCCTATAATTCACCCCTCCACTTT. Translation gives CASTRTVSYNSPLHF.

The chain is built from TRBV4-1 and TRBJ2-7; 7 bases align to TRBD2. V was pared by 0 bases and J by 2 bases, with 16 bases of the junction left unmatched. The germline CDR1 and CDR2 sequences are MGHRA and YSYEKL. This CDR3 is built from 19 residues. In DNA form, the CDR3 reads TGCGCCAGCAGCCAAGATATGTGGACTAGTCTATCTACTACCTACGAGCAGTACTTC. Protein product: CASSQDMWTSLSTTYEQYF.

This sequence joins TRBV30 and TRBJ2-7; a possible D gene is TRBD1 (6 bases). The germline V gene has CDR1 GTSNPN and CDR2 SVGIG (reference sequence). The CDR3 length is 14 residues. The V and J ends lost 2 bases and 6 bases respectively, with 17 bases between them. CDR3 amino acids: CAWSILGGPGEQYF. The DNA for the CDR3 is TGTGCCTGGAGTATTCTAGGGGGACCGGGCGAGCAGTACTTC.

The J gene is TRBJ2-1, the V gene TRBV5-1, with 7 bases aligning to TRBD2. The germline V gene has CDR1 SGHRS and CDR2 YFSETQ. J was trimmed by 8 bases and V by 3 bases; bases with no gene match: 11. This CDR3 is 15 amino acids long. The CDR3 bases are TGCGCCAGCAGCTCACTGCTAGGGAGGGACCATGAGCAGTTCTTC. The encoded protein is CASSSLLGRDHEQFF.

This clone was found once. The gene calls are TRBV10-3 and TRBJ1-5, with a weak D call TRBD1 (5 bases). The CDR3 loop spans 14 amino acids. Trimming removed 6 bases at V and 3 bases at J, with 12 bases between. The germline V gene encodes CDR1 ENHRY and CDR2 SYGVKD. CDR3 sequence: CAIREGRNNQPQHF. The CDR3 region has the DNA TGTGCCATCAGGGAGGGGAGAAACAATCAGCCCCAGCATTTT.

The rearrangement links TRBV7-3 to TRBJ1-4; 9 bases match TRBD1. Germline CDR1 SGHTA, CDR2 FQGTGA. J gave up 7 bases and V 5 bases, and 8 bases lay outside the gene matches. There are 15 residues in the CDR3. The CDR3 nucleotides are TGTGCCAGCAGCATGATGACAGGGGGTCGTGAAAAACTGTTTTTT. The encoded protein is CASSMMTGGREKLFF.

V gene TRBV10-3 combines with J gene TRBJ2-5; no clear D gene. Germline lookup yields CDR1 ENHRY and CDR2 SYGVKD. Trimming stripped 3 bases from V and 5 bases from J, with 10 bases between. CDR3 length: 13 residues. CDR3 bases: TGTGCCATCAGTGACCCTACGTGGGAGACCCAGTACTTC. This gives the protein CAISDPTWETQYF.

The V call is TRBV5-1, the J call TRBJ2-3; tentatively, D is TRBD2 (5 bases). The germline V gene encodes CDR1 SGHRS and CDR2 YFSETQ. Trimming stripped 4 bases from V and 2 bases from J, with 17 bases between. The CDR3 runs to 16 residues. CDR3 in amino acids: CASSPEVTLYTDTQYF. CDR3 bases: TGCGCCAGCAGCCCGGAGGTCACCTTGTACACAGATACGCAGTATTTT.

This clone was picked up one time. The V and J genes are TRBV27 and TRBJ1-6, with D maybe TRBD1 (5 bases). CDR3 length equals 16 residues. Trimming cost V 2 bases and J 9 bases, with 17 bases left between them. Germline CDR1 reads MNHEY; CDR2 reads SMNVEV (reference sequence). The CDR3 nucleotides are TGTGCCAGCAGTTTAATTGGCCAGGGCGTCGGTTCACCCCTCCACTTT. Its translation is CASSLIGQGVGSPLHF.

The J gene is TRBJ1-2, the V gene TRBV7-3, with 7 nucleotides matching TRBD1. Losses at the gene ends were 1 base for V and 7 bases for J; bases not matched to a gene: 6. The CDR3 loop spans 14 amino acids. Germline CDR1 is SGHTA and CDR2 is FQGTGA. The CDR3: CASSLNPTGSGYTF. The CDR3 DNA reads TGTGCCAGCAGCTTAAATCCGACAGGGAGTGGCTACACCTTC.

J is TRBJ1-4 and V is TRBV6-5; 7 bases map to TRBD1. With V trimmed by 6 bases and J by 4 bases, 5 bases remained unmatched. The length of the CDR3 is 14 residues. In germline, CDR1 is MNHEY, CDR2 SVGAGI. The CDR3 loop is CASRKGQNNEKLFF. CDR3 DNA sequence: TGTGCCAGCAGAAAGGGACAGAATAATGAAAAACTGTTTTTT.

J is TRBJ2-1 and V is TRBV24-1; D gene unclear. CDR1 and CDR2 (germline): KGHDR, SFDVKD. This CDR3 region has 16 residues. Trimming took 2 bases from V and 5 from J, leaving 15 bases between them. CDR3 region: CATSDSLSGGHNEQFF. The CDR3 DNA reads TGTGCCACCAGTGATTCGTTGAGTGGTGGGCACAATGAGCAGTTCTTC.

This clone has just one count. The CDR3 nucleotides read TGTGCCAGTAGTATTGGGGTAGCGGGAGGGCCCTCCCAAAACATTCAGTACTTC. As protein: CASSIGVAGGPSQNIQYF. The chain links TRBV19 to TRBJ2-4, with 11 bases lining up with TRBD2. The CDR3 covers 18 residues. V was clipped by 3 bases and J by 5 bases; unmatched bases: 12. Germline assignment: CDR1 LNHDA and CDR2 SQIVND (reference sequence).

The chain links TRBV7-9 to TRBJ2-7, with a possible D match to TRBD1 (6 bases). The CDR3 is 16 residues long. Germline V gene data show CDR1 as SEHNR and CDR2 as FQNEAQ (reference sequence). The V and J ends lost 3 bases and 0 bases respectively, with 15 bases between them. CDR3 amino acids: CASSLSGRTDSYEQYF. For the CDR3, the DNA is TGTGCCAGCAGCTTGAGCGGTAGGACAGACTCCTACGAGCAGTACTTC.

The genes are TRBV7-9 and TRBJ2-7; TRBD1 agrees at 8 bases. The length of the CDR3 is 14 residues. Germline V gives CDR1 SEHNR, CDR2 FQNEAQ (reference sequence). Losses at the gene ends were 5 bases for V and 3 bases for J; bases not matched to a gene: 6. As DNA, the CDR3 is TGTGCCAGCAGCCAAAGACAGGGGAGCTACGAGCAGTACTTC. Translated: CASSQRQGSYEQYF.

The chain uses TRBV7-6 and TRBJ1-2; 10 bases are shared with TRBD1. V lost 4 bases and J lost 3; bases outside the gene matches: 5. Per the germline V gene, CDR1 is SGHVS and CDR2 is FNYEAQ. This CDR3 spans 15 amino acids. Here the CDR3 reads CASSSPGTGDYGYTF. For the CDR3, the DNA is TGTGCCAGCAGCTCCCCCGGGACAGGGGACTATGGCTACACCTTC.

The rearrangement joins TRBV9 to TRBJ2-7, with D perhaps matching TRBD1 (6 bases). Trimming shortened V by 4 bases and J by 2 bases, and 13 bases separated the two germline ends. CDR1 SGDLS and CDR2 YYNGEE come from the germline V gene. CDR3 length: 14 residues. As DNA, the CDR3 is TGTGCCAGCAGCCCCACAGGGAACCCCTACGAGCAGTACTTC. Translation: CASSPTGNPYEQYF.

The chain employs TRBV2 and TRBJ1-1; D is unclear. V was cut by 3 bases and J by 5 bases, with 13 bases left in between. The CDR3 runs to 14 residues. In germline, CDR1 is SNHLY, CDR2 FYNNEI. CDR3 sequence (DNA): TGTGCCAGCAGTGAGATGGCATTGGTTACTGAAGCTTTCTTT. The encoded protein is CASSEMALVTEAFF. The full variable domain, rest sourced from reference TRBV2 and TRBJ1-1, is EPEVTQTPSHQVTQMGQEVILRCVPISNHLYFYWYRQILGQKVEFLVSFYNNEISEKSEIFDDQFSVERPDGSNFTLKIRSTKLEDSAMYFCASSEMALVTEAFFGQGTRLTVV.

This chain joins TRBV5-1 and TRBJ2-1; the match to TRBD1 covers 8 bases. V shed 0 bases, J shed 6 bases, and the junction held 8 bases outside the gene matches. The CDR3 runs 16 residues. The V gene's germline CDR1 is SGHRS and CDR2 YFSETQ. The CDR3 nucleotides are TGCGCCAGCAGCTTGGCGGGACAGGTTGAAGGCAATGAGCAGTTCTTC. As protein: CASSLAGQVEGNEQFF.

Notes on this clone: In the same sample, other DNA sequences code for this CDR3. V is TRBV30 and J is TRBJ1-2; 8 nucleotides line up with TRBD1. With V trimmed by 0 bases and J by 4 bases, 1 base remained unmatched. The CDR3 contains 13 residues. Germline loops: CDR1 GTSNPN, CDR2 SVGIG (reference sequence). CDR3 DNA sequence: TGTGCCTGGAGTGTAGGACAGGGCTATGGCTACACCTTC. It yields the protein CAWSVGQGYGYTF.

This rearrangement joins TRBV3-1 (or the pseudogene TRBV3-2) to TRBJ1-1; 7 bases agree with TRBD1. Germline V CDR1 and CDR2: LGHDT, YNNKEL (reference sequence). This CDR3 has 14 residues. V shed 6 bases and J 0 bases; nucleotides not matched to a gene: 4. The CDR3 sequence: CASRDRFMNTEAFF. The CDR3 DNA is TGTGCCAGCAGGGACAGGTTCATGAACACTGAAGCTTTCTTT.

J is TRBJ2-2 and V is TRBV10-2; 8 nucleotides match TRBD2. J was trimmed by 3 bases and V by 4 bases; bases with no gene match: 7. The CDR3 has 16 amino acids. Germline CDR1 and CDR2: WSHSY and SAAADI. The CDR3 DNA sequence: TGCGCCAGCAGTGTAACAGCGGGGGCCTACACCGGGGAGCTGTTTTTT. It translates to CASSVTAGAYTGELFF.

The chain uses TRBV19 and TRBJ2-1; a possible D gene is TRBD2 (7 bases). The CDR3 covers 16 residues. Germline V lookup: CDR1 LNHDA, CDR2 SQIVND (reference sequence). Trimming removed 0 bases from V and 7 bases from J, with 16 bases in between. The CDR3 loop reads CASSIDRGGPFNEQFF. The CDR3 bases are TGTGCCAGTAGTATAGATAGGGGGGGCCCATTTAATGAGCAGTTCTTC. The full variable domain, completed using reference TRBV19 and TRBJ2-1, is DGGITQSPKYLFRKEGQNVTLSCEQNLNHDAMYWYRQDPGQGLRLIYYSQIVNDFQKGDIAEGYSVSREKKESFPLTVTSAQKNPTAFYLCASSIDRGGPFNEQFFGPGTRLTVL.

The chain couples TRBV25-1 to TRBJ2-1; TRBD2 matches at 7 bases. Trimming removed 9 bases from V and 9 bases from J; junction bases left unmatched: 17. Germline V gene data show CDR1 as MGHDK and CDR2 as SYGVNS. This CDR3 is 15 amino acids long. CDR3 nucleotides: TGTGCCAGTTTCCACACCGGGACTACCTCGACTGAGCAGTTCTTC. Translated: CASFHTGTTSTEQFF.

The chain is built from TRBV27 and TRBJ1-6; the D gene is possibly TRBD1 (6 bases). The CDR3 runs to 16 residues. V lost 3 bases and J 1 base, leaving 10 bases between the germline ends. Germline lookup yields CDR1 MNHEY and CDR2 SMNVEV (reference sequence). The CDR3 region is CASSFGGASYNSPLHF. The CDR3 DNA is TGTGCCAGCAGTTTCGGGGGGGCATCCTATAATTCACCCCTCCACTTT.

This clone was found once. The rearrangement joins TRBV21-1 to TRBJ1-6; the table's D call of TRBD1 was not tested on the DNA. TRBV21-1 is tagged as a pseudogene. The CDR3 is 16 residues long. CDR3 in DNA: TGTGCCAGCAGCACCACAGGGGGCAGGATGAATTCACCCCTCCACTTT. Protein sequence: CASSTTGGRMNSPLHF.

This clone was found a few times. This rearrangement joins TRBV4-1 to TRBJ1-3, with 11 bases fitting TRBD1. The trim removed 3 bases at V and 0 bases at J, leaving 10 bases unmatched. This CDR3 is 19 amino acids long. CDR1 is MGHRA and CDR2 is YSYEKL in the germline V gene. Here the CDR3 DNA reads TGCGCCAGCAGCCAGAGGGGACAGGGGGGCACCCTCTCTGGAAACACCATATATTTT. Its protein is CASSQRGQGGTLSGNTIYF.

The rearrangement joins TRBV5-1 to TRBJ1-1; D may be TRBD1 (6 bases). The germline V and J ends were trimmed by 4 bases and 4 bases, with 11 bases remaining between them. The CDR3 runs to 13 residues. Germline-derived CDR1 and CDR2 are SGHRS and YFSETQ. This chain's CDR3 is CASSPGQTTEAFF. The CDR3 DNA reads TGCGCCAGCAGCCCCGGACAGACCACTGAAGCTTTCTTT.